Listed here is a single T cell receptor (beta chain). What it binds is not known. This sample stems from a study of cytomegalovirus exposure and HLA in healthy donors. General study findings and limits: As was reported, the classifier diagnosed cytomegalovirus status with high specificity and sensitivity. A later analysis linked a missense variant in DCLRE1C to the trimming of TCR beta V and J genes.

The CDR3 loop spans 14 amino acids. Trimming at V came to 0 bases and at J to 4 bases, leaving 1 base not matched to a gene. Germline V gene data show CDR1 as SGHTA and CDR2 as FQGNSA. Vbeta (60) and Jbeta (13) primers were used in the PCR. Method: immunoSEQ multiplex PCR; TCRdb's copy keeps in-frame clones and lacks some. The table has 150,000 to 200,000 clones, more than 75% seen once; the top ten hold about 14%. This TCR came from a woman in her twenties or thirties in good health and CMV-seropositive. The V call is TRBV7-2, the J call TRBJ2-5, with TRBD1 identical over 8 bases. What was sequenced was PBMCs. Here the CDR3 reads CASSLATGGETQYF. The CDR3 region has the DNA TGTGCCAGCAGCTTAGCAACAGGGGGAGAGACCCAGTACTTC.